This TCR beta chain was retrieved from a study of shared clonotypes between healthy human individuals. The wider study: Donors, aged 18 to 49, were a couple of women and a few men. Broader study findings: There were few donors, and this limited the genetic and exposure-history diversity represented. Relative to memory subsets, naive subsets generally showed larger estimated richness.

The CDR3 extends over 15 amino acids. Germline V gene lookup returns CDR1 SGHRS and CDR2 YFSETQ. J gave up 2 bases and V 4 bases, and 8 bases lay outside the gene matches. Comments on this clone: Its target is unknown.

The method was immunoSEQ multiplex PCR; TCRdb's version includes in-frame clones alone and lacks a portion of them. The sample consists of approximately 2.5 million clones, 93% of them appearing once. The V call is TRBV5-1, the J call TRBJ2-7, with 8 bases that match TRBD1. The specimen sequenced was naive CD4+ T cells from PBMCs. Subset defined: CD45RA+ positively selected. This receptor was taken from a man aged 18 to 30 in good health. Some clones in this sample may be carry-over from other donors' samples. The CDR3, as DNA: TGCGCCAGCAGCCCGATGGGACAGGCAACCTACGAGCAGTACTTC. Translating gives CASSPMGQATYEQYF. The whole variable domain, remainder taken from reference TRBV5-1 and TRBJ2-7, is KAGVTQTPRYLIKTRGQQVTLSCSPISGHRSVSWYQQTPGQGLQFLFEYFSETQRNKGNFPGRFSGRQFSNSRSEMNVSTLELGDSALYLCASSPMGQATYEQYFGPGTRLTVT.